This T cell receptor (beta chain) was retrieved from a study of blood T cell repertoires in COVID-19. In germline, CDR1 is MNHNS, CDR2 SASEGT. The CDR3 contains 13 residues. Trimming cost V 4 bases and J 4 bases, with 10 bases left between them. The protocol was immunoSEQ multiplex PCR, while the TCRdb copy is restricted to in-frame clones and leaves out a portion. The sample lists about 37,000 clones, about 91% seen once, with less than 20% in the top ten. V is TRBV6-1 and J is TRBJ1-2, with a possible D match to TRBD1 (5 bases). This receptor was obtained from a woman in her thirties in a cohort sampled during active COVID-19. Sequenced: peripheral blood. The chain's CDR3 is CASSGAGGYGYTF. In DNA form, the CDR3 reads TGTGCCAGCAGTGGAGCGGGGGGCTATGGCTACACCTTC.